The clone carrying this T cell receptor (beta chain) appeared a few times. This entry is derived from a study of blood T cell repertoires in COVID-19. Clones were read by immunoSEQ multiplex PCR, and TCRdb kept only the in-frame ones, dropping some. This table has approximately 10,000 clones, approximately 78% appearing once. The CDR3 length is 12 residues. Germline CDR1 KGHSH, CDR2 LQKENI. The origin of this receptor is a man aged 60 to 69 with active COVID-19. The sequenced sample was peripheral blood. The chain employs TRBV18 and TRBJ2-3; D may be TRBD2 (5 bases). CDR3 residues: CADGTGSDTQYF. As DNA, the CDR3 is TGTGCAGACGGAACGGGGTCAGATACGCAGTATTTT.